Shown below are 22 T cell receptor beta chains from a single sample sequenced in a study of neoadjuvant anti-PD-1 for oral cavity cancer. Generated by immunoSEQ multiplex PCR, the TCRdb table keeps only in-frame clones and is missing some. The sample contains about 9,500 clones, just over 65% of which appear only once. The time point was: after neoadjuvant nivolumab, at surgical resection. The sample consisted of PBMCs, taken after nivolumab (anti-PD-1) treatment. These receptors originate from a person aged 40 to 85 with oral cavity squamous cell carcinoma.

CDR3 amino acids: CASRSDRGIVSEAFF. CDR3 sequence (DNA): TGCGCCAGCAGATCGGACAGGGGGATCGTTTCTGAAGCTTTCTTT. The chain uses TRBV10-2 and TRBJ1-1; 10 positions agree with TRBD1. Germline V gene lookup returns CDR1 WSHSY and CDR2 SAAADI. V was clipped by 6 bases and J by 6 bases; unmatched bases: 10. This CDR3 region has 15 residues.

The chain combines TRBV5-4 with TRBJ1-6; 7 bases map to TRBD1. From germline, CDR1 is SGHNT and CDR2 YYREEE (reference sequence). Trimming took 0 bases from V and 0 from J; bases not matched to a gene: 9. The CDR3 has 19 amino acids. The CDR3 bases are TGTGCCAGCAGCTTGGGCGCAGGGGGTTCTAGCTCCTATAATTCACCCCTCCACTTT. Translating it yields CASSLGAGGSSSYNSPLHF.

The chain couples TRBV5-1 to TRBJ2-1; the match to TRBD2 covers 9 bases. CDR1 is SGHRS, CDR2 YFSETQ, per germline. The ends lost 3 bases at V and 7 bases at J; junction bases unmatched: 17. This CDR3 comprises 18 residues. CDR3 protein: CASSSGWREGQVFNEQFF. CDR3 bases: TGCGCCAGCAGCTCGGGGTGGCGGGAGGGCCAAGTATTTAATGAGCAGTTCTTC. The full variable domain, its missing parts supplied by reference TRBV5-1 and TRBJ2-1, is KAGVTQTPRYLIKTRGQQVTLSCSPISGHRSVSWYQQTPGQGLQFLFEYFSETQRNKGNFPGRFSGRQFSNSRSEMNVSTLELGDSALYLCASSSGWREGQVFNEQFFGPGTRLTVL.

CDR3 DNA: TGTGCCAGCAGCCCGGGGCGGGGGTCAGGGCCGAACACTGAAGCTTTCTTT. Protein sequence: CASSPGRGSGPNTEAFF. V gene TRBV28 combines with J gene TRBJ1-1; maybe TRBD1 (5 bases). This CDR3 spans 17 amino acids. V lost 6 bases and J lost 1, with 21 bases in between. The germline CDR1 and CDR2 sequences are MDHEN and SYDVKM.

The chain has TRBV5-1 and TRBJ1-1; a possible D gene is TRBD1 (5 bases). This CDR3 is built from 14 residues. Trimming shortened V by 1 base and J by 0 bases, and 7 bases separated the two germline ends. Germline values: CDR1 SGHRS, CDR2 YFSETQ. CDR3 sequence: CASSLSTVNTEAFF. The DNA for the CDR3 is TGCGCCAGCAGCTTGTCGACAGTGAACACTGAAGCTTTCTTT.

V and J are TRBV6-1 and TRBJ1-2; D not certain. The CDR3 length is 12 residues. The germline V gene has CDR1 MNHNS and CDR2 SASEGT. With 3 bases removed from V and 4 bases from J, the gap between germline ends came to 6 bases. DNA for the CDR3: TGTGCCAGCAGTGATTCGGGCTATGGCTACACCTTC. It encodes CASSDSGYGYTF.

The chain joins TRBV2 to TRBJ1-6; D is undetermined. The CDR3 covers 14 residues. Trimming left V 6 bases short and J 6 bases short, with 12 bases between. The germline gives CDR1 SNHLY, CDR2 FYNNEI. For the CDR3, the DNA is TGTGCCAGCAGATCCGAACCCCCTAATTCACCCCTCCACTTT. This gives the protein CASRSEPPNSPLHF.

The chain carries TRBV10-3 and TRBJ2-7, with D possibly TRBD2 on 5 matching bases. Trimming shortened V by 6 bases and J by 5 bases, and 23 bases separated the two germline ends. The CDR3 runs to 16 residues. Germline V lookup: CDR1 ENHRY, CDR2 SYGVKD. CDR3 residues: CAIRPGPPSAENEQYF. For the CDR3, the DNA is TGTGCCATCAGACCAGGACCGCCATCAGCGGAAAACGAGCAGTACTTC.

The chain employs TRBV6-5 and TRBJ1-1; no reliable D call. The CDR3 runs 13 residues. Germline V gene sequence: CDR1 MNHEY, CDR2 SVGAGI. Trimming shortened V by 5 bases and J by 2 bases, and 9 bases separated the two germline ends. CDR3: CASSRAGNTEAFF. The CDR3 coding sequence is TGTGCCAGCAGTAGGGCGGGAAACACTGAAGCTTTCTTT.

CDR3 amino acids: CACGQGNNEQFF. CDR3 sequence (DNA): TGTGCCTGTGGACAGGGGAACAATGAGCAGTTCTTC. The chain recombines TRBV30 with TRBJ2-1, with TRBD1 matching over 9 bases. The junction had 2 bases not matched to a gene; V was cut back by 6 bases and J by 5 bases. CDR3 length equals 12 residues. CDR1 and CDR2 (germline): GTSNPN, SVGIG (reference sequence).

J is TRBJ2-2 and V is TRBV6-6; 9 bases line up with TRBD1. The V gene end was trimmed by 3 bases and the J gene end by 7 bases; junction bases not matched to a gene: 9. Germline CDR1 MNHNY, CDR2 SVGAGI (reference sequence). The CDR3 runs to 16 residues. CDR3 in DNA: TGTGCCAGCAGTTATTGGCTGGGACAGGGAATCGGGGAGCTGTTTTTT. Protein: CASSYWLGQGIGELFF.

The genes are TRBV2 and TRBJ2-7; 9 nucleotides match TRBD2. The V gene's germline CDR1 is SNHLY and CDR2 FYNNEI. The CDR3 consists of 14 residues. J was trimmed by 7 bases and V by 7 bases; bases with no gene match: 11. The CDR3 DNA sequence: TGTGCCAGCACCCTAGCGGGGCCGGAGAGGGAGCAGTACTTC. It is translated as CASTLAGPEREQYF.

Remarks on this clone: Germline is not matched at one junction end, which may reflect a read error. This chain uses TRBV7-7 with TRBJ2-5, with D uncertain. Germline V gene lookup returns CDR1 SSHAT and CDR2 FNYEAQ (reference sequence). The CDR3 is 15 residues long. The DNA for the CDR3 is TGTGCTAGCAGCTCCGCAATCGGGCGGCGGGAGACCCAGTACTTC. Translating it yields CASSSAIGRRETQYF.

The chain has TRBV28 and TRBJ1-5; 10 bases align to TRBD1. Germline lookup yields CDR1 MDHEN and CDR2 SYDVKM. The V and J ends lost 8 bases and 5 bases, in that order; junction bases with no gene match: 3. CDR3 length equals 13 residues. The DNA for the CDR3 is TGTGCCAGCCGAGGACAGGGGGATCAGCCCCAGCATTTT. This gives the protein CASRGQGDQPQHF. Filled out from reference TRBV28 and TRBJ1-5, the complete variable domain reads DVKVTQSSRYLVKRTGEKVFLECVQDMDHENMFWYRQDPGLGLRLIYFSYDVKMKEKGDIPEGYSVSREKKERFSLILESASTNQTSMYLCASRGQGDQPQHFGDGTRLSIL.

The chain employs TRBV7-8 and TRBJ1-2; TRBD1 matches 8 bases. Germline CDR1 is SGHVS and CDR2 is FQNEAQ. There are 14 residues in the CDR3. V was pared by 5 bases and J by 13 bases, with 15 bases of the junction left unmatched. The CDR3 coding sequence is TGTGCCAGCAGCATCCCGGGACAGGAAAGTAGGGGCACCTTC. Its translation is CASSIPGQESRGTF.

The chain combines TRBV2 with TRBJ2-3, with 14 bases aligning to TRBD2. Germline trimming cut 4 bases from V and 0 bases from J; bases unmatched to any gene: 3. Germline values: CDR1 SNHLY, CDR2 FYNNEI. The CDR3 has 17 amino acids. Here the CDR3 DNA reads TGTGCCAGCAGTGGACTAGCGGGGGGGATTAGCACAGATACGCAGTATTTT. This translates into CASSGLAGGISTDTQYF.

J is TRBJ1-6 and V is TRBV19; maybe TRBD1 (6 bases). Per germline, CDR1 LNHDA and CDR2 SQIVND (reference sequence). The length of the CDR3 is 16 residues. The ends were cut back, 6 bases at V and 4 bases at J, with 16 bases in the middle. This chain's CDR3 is CASRSPGQPYNSPLHF. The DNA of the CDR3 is TGTGCCAGTAGATCCCCCGGACAGCCATATAATTCACCCCTCCACTTT.

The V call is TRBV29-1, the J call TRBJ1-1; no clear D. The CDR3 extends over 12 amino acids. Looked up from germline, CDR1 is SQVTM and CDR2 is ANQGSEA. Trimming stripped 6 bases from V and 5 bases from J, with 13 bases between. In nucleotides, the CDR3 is TGCAGCGTGACCCGGACGGGAACTGAAGCTTTCTTT. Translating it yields CSVTRTGTEAFF.

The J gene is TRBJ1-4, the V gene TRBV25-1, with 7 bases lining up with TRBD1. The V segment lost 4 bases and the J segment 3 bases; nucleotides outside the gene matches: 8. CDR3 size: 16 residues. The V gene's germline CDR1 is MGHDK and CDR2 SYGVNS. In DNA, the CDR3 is TGTGCCAGCAGTGGCTCTCAGGGGGAGGCTAATGAAAAACTGTTTTTT. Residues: CASSGSQGEANEKLFF.

CDR3 bases: TGTGCCAGCAGCTTTCGGACGGATAATTCACCCCTCCACTTT. Translating it yields CASSFRTDNSPLHF. The chain recombines TRBV5-4 with TRBJ1-6; D unresolved. In germline, CDR1 is SGHNT, CDR2 YYREEE (reference sequence). The CDR3 runs 14 residues. The ends were cut back, 2 bases at V and 5 bases at J, with 8 bases in the middle. Full variable domain (missing parts from reference TRBV5-4 and TRBJ1-6): ETGVTQSPTHLIKTRGQQVTLRCSSQSGHNTVSWYQQALGQGPQFIFQYYREEENGRGNFPPRFSGLQFPNYSSELNVNALELDDSALYLCASSFRTDNSPLHFGNGTRLTVT.

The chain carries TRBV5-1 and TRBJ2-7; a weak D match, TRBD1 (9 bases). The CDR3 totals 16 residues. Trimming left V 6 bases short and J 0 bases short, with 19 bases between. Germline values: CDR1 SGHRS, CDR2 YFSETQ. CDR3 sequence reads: CASNPGTGTSSYEQYF. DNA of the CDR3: TGCGCCAGCAACCCGGGGACAGGGACTAGCTCCTACGAGCAGTACTTC.

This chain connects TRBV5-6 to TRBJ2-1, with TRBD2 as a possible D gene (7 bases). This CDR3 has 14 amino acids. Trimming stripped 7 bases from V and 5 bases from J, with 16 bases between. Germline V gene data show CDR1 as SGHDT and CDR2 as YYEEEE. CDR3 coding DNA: TGTGCCAGCGGGGGGGCAGGACGCCACAATGAGCAGTTCTTC. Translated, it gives CASGGAGRHNEQFF.